This is a list of T cell receptor beta chains from one sample in a study of metastatic and nonmetastatic thyroid tumors. TCRdb reprocessed the PCR reads using MiXCR. Among some 14,000 clones listed, roughly 12% were seen once. Sequenced sample: blood. Source of these receptors: a female donor with papillary thyroid cancer or a benign thyroid nodule (not recorded which). Some clones in this sample may be carry-over from other donors' samples. The CDR3 runs from the conserved cysteine through the conserved F or W. Size tells how often a clone was seen (once, few, many) or the class of an expanded clone, and some rows leave it out.

CDR3	J	size	V
CASSLDPGPKIF	TRBJ2-5	many	TRBV7-3
CASSRDSLYEQYF	TRBJ2-7	many	TRBV7-9
CASSTGQGNYGYTF	TRBJ1-2	many	TRBV5-4
CASTPTLAGGGDTQYF	TRBJ2-3	.	TRBV27
CASTSTSGSLRNEQFF	TRBJ2-1	many	TRBV19
CASTTGGGNTEAFF	TRBJ1-1	many	TRBV2
CASSLASIVGGYTF	TRBJ1-2	.	TRBV5-6
CASSLDRTPNTEAFF	TRBJ1-1	many	TRBV7-9
CASTTGGSNQPQHF	TRBJ1-5	medium-sized	TRBV19
CASSEGENTEAFF	TRBJ1-1	medium-sized	TRBV6-1
CAWSVGSRETQYF	TRBJ2-5	many	TRBV30
CSASVGLADFYEQYF	TRBJ2-7	.	TRBV20-1
CASSSGTGTGELFF	TRBJ2-2	.	TRBV7-3
CASSYSHGEGTGELFF	TRBJ2-2	.	TRBV6-6
CACDTIYEQYF	TRBJ2-7	.	TRBV30
CASSYSGSGENYGYTF	TRBJ1-2	medium-sized	TRBV6-5
CAISESGQEQFF	TRBJ2-1	few	TRBV10-3
CASRLRGQGEEQYF	TRBJ2-7	.	TRBV5-1
CASSLRVQPQHF	TRBJ1-5	many	TRBV12-3/TRBV12-4
CANSDAGGPSDTQYF	TRBJ2-3	few	TRBV6-1
CASSEGGTDTQYF	TRBJ2-3	.	TRBV9
CASKRGDSYEQYF	TRBJ2-7	many	TRBV14
CVSNVSGSSYEQYF	TRBJ2-7	.	TRBV9
CASSEFSGDSPNYGYTF	TRBJ1-2	few	TRBV6-1
CASSFQGIYGYTF	TRBJ1-2	medium-sized	TRBV28
CASSGHRQGVGYQETQYF	TRBJ2-5	many	TRBV28
CASSPEDRATGNTIYF	TRBJ1-3	many	TRBV11-3
CSAISGSEVSPLHF	TRBJ1-6	medium-sized	TRBV20-1
CASSTRGRGANVLTF	TRBJ2-6	many	TRBV2
CASSLRWWSEQYF	TRBJ2-7	many	TRBV7-2
CASSISGGAQTGELFF	TRBJ2-2	many	TRBV10-2
CASSYSDRDSGNTIYF	TRBJ1-3	medium-sized	TRBV12-3/TRBV12-4
CASSLTEASTDTQYF	TRBJ2-3	.	TRBV28
CASSSRLAGGITDTQYF	TRBJ2-3	many	TRBV27
CASSPYKIGELFF	TRBJ2-2	many	TRBV14
CASSDLTGRSYEQYF	TRBJ2-7	medium-sized	TRBV2
CASSLNGGPYGYTF	TRBJ1-2	medium-sized	TRBV11-2
CASSLAGQGAAGELFF	TRBJ2-2	many	TRBV11-1
CARNTGGNTEAFF	TRBJ1-1	few	TRBV2
CASSQGQGDTDTQYF	TRBJ2-3	few	TRBV3-1
CASSLGMTLNTGELFF	TRBJ2-2	medium-sized	TRBV12-3/TRBV12-4
CATGGDADGNTIYF	TRBJ1-3	medium-sized	TRBV6-1
CASSLRWDSPLHF	TRBJ1-6	medium-sized	TRBV28
CASSFGGSGNTIYF	TRBJ1-3	many	TRBV3-1
CASSRLAQGGSSGNTIYF	TRBJ1-3	many	TRBV19
CASTSPTHLTGELFF	TRBJ2-2	medium-sized	TRBV28
CASRRGVGANYGYTF	TRBJ1-2	many	TRBV5-1
CASSLDAGAGTGELFF	TRBJ2-2	many	TRBV7-6
CAISSGRATDTQYF	TRBJ2-3	medium-sized	TRBV6-1
CSSAGSNTWELFF	TRBJ2-2	.	TRBV20-1
CASSFGDTSGANVLTF	TRBJ2-6	.	TRBV5-1
CASSERTGRAEAFF	TRBJ1-1	many	TRBV5-1
CAISEVRGGPGDLFF	TRBJ2-2	.	TRBV10-3
CASTQRVGALAGGLGNEQFF	TRBJ2-1	.	TRBV14
CASSEFGRGAETQYF	TRBJ2-5	many	TRBV2
CASSLKGAQPQHF	TRBJ1-5	few	TRBV12-3/TRBV12-4
CASSQTWGRPITDTQYF	TRBJ2-3	many	TRBV4-1
CASSSSEETQYF	TRBJ2-5	many	TRBV6-2/TRBV6-3